This TCR beta chain was observed in a study of cytomegalovirus exposure and HLA in healthy donors (dated 2017 in TCRdb). For the wider study: A later analysis indicated that the roughly 130 validation repertoires were generated on the platform also employed for the 700 or so repertoires of the first cohort. The study aimed to test whether signatures of past pathogen exposure could be identified by cataloging public T cell receptors. To predict cytomegalovirus infection status, the study brought together high-throughput TCR immunosequencing, statistical association of individual TCRs with disease status, and machine learning. In addition to the first cohort of around 670 subjects, a separate validation cohort of around 110 different subjects was used. Overall study results and their limits: Most TCR sequences were observed very rarely across donors, whereas some public TCRs were present in many individuals. In both the original and validation cohorts, the classifier was reported to diagnose cytomegalovirus status with high specificity and sensitivity. A later analysis found that TCRs clustered in the first cohort also tended to co-occur in the 95 to 150 validation repertoires, with 94% of cluster scores above 0. A later analysis lacked HLA typing for the validation cohort, so it scored co-occurrence in that cohort across all 120 repertoires. In vitro tests confirmed that a few of the cytomegalovirus-associated TCR beta chains recognize cytomegalovirus antigens. In the study, some 180 TCR beta chains were listed as associated with cytomegalovirus. According to the authors, the approach could potentially be generalized to other disease states and immunological phenotypes.

Inclusive of the bounding cysteine and phenylalanine, the CDR3 is 16 residues long. Left in the record is the CDR3 DNA by itself, 48 bases read in frame from the first base. The junction shows trimming of 2 bases on V and 4 bases on J, and the gene matches do not reach 7 bases of it. CDR1 and CDR2, looked up from the germline V gene, are SGDLS and YYNGEE. Donors formed part of the validation cohort, which comprised some 120 subjects and was distinct from the first cohort of several hundred subjects. Comments on this clone: Its cognate antigen has yet to be identified. Per-base qualities were not stored, and no clone one base away is much larger.

Libraries were prepared through the immunoSEQ multiplex PCR assay. Per the source publication's procedure: To diagnose cytomegalovirus status from the catalog of TCR beta chain sequences, a statistical classification framework was built. TCRdb took over this immuneACCESS table, retaining in-frame rearrangements with V and J assigned. Such tables are incomplete; in checked studies, under half of the missing clones stem from an unresolved V gene, and the remainder is unexplained. D and trimming were read from the DNA, whereas the V and J calls and clone size are those reported in that table. This sample comprises 250,000 to 350,000 clones, 86% of them detected only once. The leading ten clones occupy about 0.8% of the sample.

This clonotype was obtained from a woman younger than 35 in good health and CMV-seronegative. The V and J genes are TRBV9 and TRBJ2-3; 10 bases in the middle match TRBD1. Material: PBMCs. The DNA is TGTGCCAGCAGCGTCCGGGACAGGGGACGGGCAGATACGCAGTATTTT. This is translated as CASSVRDRGRADTQYF.